The present entry profiles one TCR beta chain with its context. As yet, its antigen is unknown. This specimen comes from a study of cytomegalovirus exposure and HLA in healthy donors. The study ran its PCR with 60 Vbeta and 13 Jbeta primers. Only in-frame clones appear in the TCRdb table, and some are missing; sequencing was by immunoSEQ multiplex PCR. The top ten clones hold 2.5% to 3.5% of a sample with about 200,000 clones, about 81% of them seen once. Looked up from germline, CDR1 is MDHEN and CDR2 is SYDVKM. CDR3 length equals 14 residues. J lost 0 bases, V lost 4 bases, and 3 bases had no gene match. General study results and limits: The analysis excluded some indistinguishable V segments, including TRBV6-2 and TRBV6-3. With high specificity and sensitivity, the classifier reportedly diagnosed cytomegalovirus status.

The TCR sequence derives from a middle-aged woman in good health and CMV-seronegative. The V call is TRBV28, the J call TRBJ2-7, with 7 positions matching TRBD1. The sample consisted of PBMCs. The CDR3 coding sequence is TGTGCCAGCAGTTCCCGGGACAGCTCCTACGAGCAGTACTTC. This gives the protein CASSSRDSSYEQYF.